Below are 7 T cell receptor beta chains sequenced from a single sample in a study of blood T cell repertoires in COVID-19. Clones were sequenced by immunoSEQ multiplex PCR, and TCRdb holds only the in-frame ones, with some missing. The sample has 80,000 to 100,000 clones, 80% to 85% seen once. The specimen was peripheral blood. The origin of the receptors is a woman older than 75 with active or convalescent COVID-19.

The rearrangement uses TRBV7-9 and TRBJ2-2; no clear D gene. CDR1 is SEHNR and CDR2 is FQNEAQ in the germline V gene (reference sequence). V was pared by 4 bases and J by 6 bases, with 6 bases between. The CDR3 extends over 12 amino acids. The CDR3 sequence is CASSSISGELFF. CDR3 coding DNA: TGTGCCAGCAGCTCTATCTCCGGGGAGCTGTTTTTT.

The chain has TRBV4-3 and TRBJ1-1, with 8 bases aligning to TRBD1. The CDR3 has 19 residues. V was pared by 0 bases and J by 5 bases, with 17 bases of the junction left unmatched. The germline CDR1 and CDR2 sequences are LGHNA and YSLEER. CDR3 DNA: TGCGCCAGCAGCCAAGATGGTTCAGGGGGCGGCAGTTGGGAGACTGAAGCTTTCTTT. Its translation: CASSQDGSGGGSWETEAFF.

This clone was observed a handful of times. This CDR3 is CASRFGGGYQETQYF. DNA for the CDR3: TGTGCCAGCAGATTTGGCGGAGGCTACCAAGAGACCCAGTACTTC. V and J are TRBV2 and TRBJ2-5, with a weak D call TRBD2 (5 bases). This CDR3 contains 15 residues. With 6 bases removed from V and 0 bases from J, the gap between germline ends came to 14 bases. Germline V lookup: CDR1 SNHLY, CDR2 FYNNEI. Looking up the rest from reference TRBV2 and TRBJ2-5 gives the full variable domain: EPEVTQTPSHQVTQMGQEVILRCVPISNHLYFYWYRQILGQKVEFLVSFYNNEISEKSEIFDDQFSVERPDGSNFTLKIRSTKLEDSAMYFCASRFGGGYQETQYFGPGTRLLVL.

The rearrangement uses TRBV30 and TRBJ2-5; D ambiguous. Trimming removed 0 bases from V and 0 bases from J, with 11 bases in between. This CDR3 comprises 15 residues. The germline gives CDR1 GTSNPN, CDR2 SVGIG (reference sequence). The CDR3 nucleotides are TGTGCCTGGAGTGTACGATTCGGGTACCAAGAGACCCAGTACTTC. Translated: CAWSVRFGYQETQYF.

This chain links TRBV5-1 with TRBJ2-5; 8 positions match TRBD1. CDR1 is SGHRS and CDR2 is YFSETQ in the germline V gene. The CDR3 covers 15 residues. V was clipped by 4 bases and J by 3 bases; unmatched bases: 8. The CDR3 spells CASSGGTGPEETQYF. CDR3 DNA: TGCGCCAGCAGCGGCGGGACAGGCCCAGAAGAGACCCAGTACTTC.

This CDR3 reads CASIRTGNTEAFF. DNA of the CDR3: TGTGCCAGCATCCGGACAGGGAACACTGAAGCTTTCTTT. The chain links TRBV6-5 to TRBJ1-1, with 7 bases matching TRBD1. The CDR3 loop spans 13 amino acids. Trimming removed 7 bases from V and 1 base from J; junction bases left unmatched: 3. Germline V gives CDR1 MNHEY, CDR2 SVGAGI.

The CDR3 protein is CASSYYTGGNTEAFF. CDR3 nucleotides: TGTGCCAGCAGTTACTACACAGGGGGTAACACTGAAGCTTTCTTT. The J gene is TRBJ1-1, the V gene TRBV6-5; 8 bases fit TRBD1. Germline V gene lookup returns CDR1 MNHEY and CDR2 SVGAGI. This CDR3 comprises 15 residues. V shed 1 base, J shed 2 bases, and the junction held 3 bases outside the gene matches.